This is a list of T cell receptor beta chains from one sample in a study of blood T cells in healthy people across ages. MiXCR was run by TCRdb on the 5' RACE reads, yielding one entry per CDR3 protein. The sample yields 1.5 million to 2 million distinct CDR3 sequences, over 25% seen once. The sequenced material came from blood. The receptor source for this set is a woman aged 30 to 39 in good health. The CDR3 runs from the conserved cysteine through the conserved F or W. The order of the fields is CDR3 length, J gene, clone size, V gene, D gene, CDR3 protein, CDR3 DNA. A D gene is named only where the DNA matches it firmly. Clone size appears in some rows only: once, few, many, or a class for an expanded clone.

cdr3_length: 16; j_call: TRBJ1-5; clone_size: NA; v_call: TRBV12-3/TRBV12-4; d_call: NA; cdr3_aa: CASTFGMAGQNQPQHF; cdr3_nt: TGTGCCAGCACCTTCGGCATGGCCGGTCAGAATCAGCCCCAGCATTTT
cdr3_length: 14; j_call: TRBJ2-3; clone_size: NA; v_call: TRBV4-1; d_call: TRBD2; cdr3_aa: CASSQWGGTDTQYF; cdr3_nt: TGCGCCAGCAGCCAATGGGGGGGGACAGATACGCAGTATTTT
cdr3_length: 14; j_call: TRBJ2-1; clone_size: many; v_call: TRBV5-1; d_call: NA; cdr3_aa: CASSFRQLHNEQFF; cdr3_nt: TGCGCCAGCAGCTTCAGACAATTACACAATGAGCAGTTCTTC
cdr3_length: 15; j_call: TRBJ2-1; clone_size: NA; v_call: TRBV7-2; d_call: NA; cdr3_aa: CASNWDLSSYNEQFF; cdr3_nt: TGTGCCAGCAACTGGGACCTGAGCTCCTACAATGAGCAGTTCTTC
cdr3_length: 16; j_call: TRBJ2-3; clone_size: once; v_call: TRBV5-6; d_call: NA; cdr3_aa: CASSPDYGGSTDTQYF; cdr3_nt: TGTGCCAGCAGCCCGGACTACGGGGGTAGCACAGATACGCAGTATTTT
cdr3_length: 14; j_call: TRBJ2-5; clone_size: few; v_call: TRBV20-1; d_call: NA; cdr3_aa: CSARVTGIKETQYF; cdr3_nt: TGCAGTGCTAGAGTAACGGGTATAAAAGAGACCCAGTACTTC
cdr3_length: 18; j_call: TRBJ1-2; clone_size: once; v_call: TRBV21-1; d_call: NA; cdr3_aa: CASRADERGGAIPYGYTF; cdr3_nt: TGTGCCAGCAGGGCCGACGAAAGAGGGGGCGCCATCCCCTATGGCTACACCTTC
cdr3_length: 16; j_call: TRBJ2-4; clone_size: few; v_call: TRBV7-2; d_call: TRBD1; cdr3_aa: CASSPGGRLAKNIQYF; cdr3_nt: TGTGCCAGCAGCCCAGGGGGACGGCTAGCCAAAAACATTCAGTACTTC
cdr3_length: 14; j_call: TRBJ2-4; clone_size: many; v_call: TRBV29-1; d_call: NA; cdr3_aa: CSVGGHLAKNIQYF; cdr3_nt: TGCAGCGTTGGGGGTCACCTAGCCAAAAACATTCAGTACTTC
cdr3_length: 18; j_call: TRBJ1-4; clone_size: NA; v_call: TRBV2; d_call: TRBD1; cdr3_aa: CASSLPYIGGTGQEKLFF; cdr3_nt: TGTGCCAGTTCTCTCCCGTACATCGGCGGGACAGGGCAGGAAAAACTGTTTTTT
cdr3_length: 15; j_call: TRBJ2-7; clone_size: few; v_call: TRBV4-1; d_call: TRBD1; cdr3_aa: CGSSQGGRELYEQYF; cdr3_nt: TGCGGCAGCAGCCAAGGGGGCAGGGAACTCTACGAGCAGTACTTC
cdr3_length: 14; j_call: TRBJ2-1; clone_size: NA; v_call: TRBV3-1; d_call: NA; cdr3_aa: CASSQERIRGEQFF; cdr3_nt: TGTGCCAGCAGCCAAGAGCGGATCCGTGGTGAGCAGTTCTTC
cdr3_length: 14; j_call: TRBJ2-3; clone_size: few; v_call: TRBV10-3; d_call: TRBD2; cdr3_aa: CAISASGKADTQYF; cdr3_nt: TGTGCCATCAGCGCTAGCGGGAAAGCAGATACGCAGTATTTT
cdr3_length: 12; j_call: TRBJ2-7; clone_size: few; v_call: TRBV20-1; d_call: NA; cdr3_aa: CSASRQGYEQYF; cdr3_nt: TGCAGTGCTAGCAGGCAGGGCTACGAGCAGTACTTC
cdr3_length: 13; j_call: TRBJ2-5; clone_size: few; v_call: TRBV20-1; d_call: TRBD1; cdr3_aa: CSARNRGRETQYF; cdr3_nt: TGCAGTGCCCGAAACAGGGGGAGAGAGACCCAGTACTTC
cdr3_length: 17; j_call: TRBJ2-6; clone_size: few; v_call: TRBV15; d_call: NA; cdr3_aa: CATSRGEDRSGTNVLTF; cdr3_nt: TGTGCCACCAGCAGAGGGGAAGACCGCTCTGGGACCAACGTCCTGACTTTC
cdr3_length: 15; j_call: TRBJ2-5; clone_size: few; v_call: TRBV25-1; d_call: TRBD2; cdr3_aa: CASSETGGLQETQYF; cdr3_nt: TGTGCCAGCAGTGAAACGGGGGGGCTACAAGAGACCCAGTACTTC
cdr3_length: 14; j_call: TRBJ2-2; clone_size: NA; v_call: TRBV5-1; d_call: TRBD1; cdr3_aa: CASSSGGLTGELFF; cdr3_nt: TGCGCCAGCAGCTCAGGGGGCTTGACCGGGGAGCTGTTTTTT
cdr3_length: 17; j_call: TRBJ2-6; clone_size: few; v_call: TRBV9; d_call: TRBD1; cdr3_aa: CASSEGDSISGANVLTF; cdr3_nt: TGTGCCAGCAGCGAGGGGGACAGCATCTCTGGGGCCAACGTCCTGACTTTC
cdr3_length: 15; j_call: TRBJ2-3; clone_size: NA; v_call: TRBV7-6; d_call: NA; cdr3_aa: CASSVEVSSTDTQYF; cdr3_nt: TGTGCCAGCAGCGTAGAAGTTTCTAGCACAGATACGCAGTATTTT
cdr3_length: 16; j_call: TRBJ2-5; clone_size: many; v_call: TRBV6-6; d_call: TRBD2; cdr3_aa: CASSYSVSGGRETQYF; cdr3_nt: TGTGCCAGCAGTTACTCGGTTAGCGGGGGAAGAGAGACCCAGTACTTC
cdr3_length: 14; j_call: TRBJ2-5; clone_size: NA; v_call: TRBV7-9; d_call: NA; cdr3_aa: CASNLLTADETQYF; cdr3_nt: TGTGCCAGCAACCTCCTGACAGCAGACGAGACCCAGTACTTC
cdr3_length: 15; j_call: TRBJ2-1; clone_size: NA; v_call: TRBV20-1; d_call: TRBD2; cdr3_aa: CSASTGGRAPNEQFF; cdr3_nt: TGCAGTGCTAGTACTGGCGGGAGGGCCCCCAATGAGCAGTTCTTC
cdr3_length: 14; j_call: TRBJ1-4; clone_size: NA; v_call: TRBV6-6; d_call: NA; cdr3_aa: CARSYSGGGEKLFF; cdr3_nt: TGTGCCCGCAGTTACTCCGGGGGCGGCGAAAAACTGTTTTTT
cdr3_length: 15; j_call: TRBJ2-1; clone_size: NA; v_call: TRBV5-5; d_call: NA; cdr3_aa: CASSLATSGLREQFF; cdr3_nt: TGTGCCAGCAGCTTGGCCACTTCGGGGTTACGTGAGCAGTTCTTC
cdr3_length: 15; j_call: TRBJ1-2; clone_size: few; v_call: TRBV12-3/TRBV12-4; d_call: NA; cdr3_aa: CASSRQGGGVYGYTF; cdr3_nt: TGTGCCAGCAGTCGTCAGGGTGGCGGGGTTTATGGCTACACCTTC
cdr3_length: 14; j_call: TRBJ1-4; clone_size: NA; v_call: TRBV18; d_call: NA; cdr3_aa: CASPPPSTAGKLFF; cdr3_nt: TGTGCCAGCCCACCACCGTCTACAGCGGGAAAACTGTTTTTT
cdr3_length: 12; j_call: TRBJ2-2; clone_size: few; v_call: TRBV2; d_call: TRBD1; cdr3_aa: CASRGQASQLFF; cdr3_nt: TGTGCCAGCCGTGGACAGGCCTCCCAGCTGTTTTTT
cdr3_length: 14; j_call: TRBJ2-1; clone_size: NA; v_call: TRBV6-6; d_call: TRBD1; cdr3_aa: CASSPGQGTREQFF; cdr3_nt: TGTGCCAGCAGTCCCGGACAGGGGACACGGGAGCAGTTCTTC
cdr3_length: 18; j_call: TRBJ1-3; clone_size: NA; v_call: TRBV7-9; d_call: NA; cdr3_aa: CASGSRGADRSSGNTIYF; cdr3_nt: TGTGCCAGCGGCTCAAGGGGAGCCGACCGAAGCTCTGGAAACACCATATATTTT
cdr3_length: 11; j_call: TRBJ2-7; clone_size: NA; v_call: TRBV28; d_call: TRBD1; cdr3_aa: CASRDRFEQYF; cdr3_nt: TGTGCCAGCAGGGACAGGTTCGAGCAGTACTTC
cdr3_length: 14; j_call: TRBJ2-7; clone_size: many; v_call: TRBV9; d_call: NA; cdr3_aa: CASSRDRSPREQYF; cdr3_nt: TGTGCCAGCAGTCGCGACAGGTCACCACGCGAGCAGTACTTC
cdr3_length: 12; j_call: TRBJ2-4; clone_size: NA; v_call: TRBV30; d_call: NA; cdr3_aa: CAWGDRPNIQYF; cdr3_nt: TGTGCCTGGGGAGACAGACCAAACATTCAGTACTTC
cdr3_length: 14; j_call: TRBJ2-7; clone_size: many; v_call: TRBV9; d_call: NA; cdr3_aa: CASSVEPSTYEQYF; cdr3_nt: TGTGCCAGCAGCGTAGAGCCTTCTACCTACGAGCAGTACTTC